The source of this T cell receptor beta chain is a study of shared clonotypes between healthy human individuals. Per the germline V gene, CDR1 is MDHEN and CDR2 is SYDVKM. There are 17 residues in the CDR3. With V trimmed by 6 bases and J by 0 bases, 9 bases remained unmatched. This clone showed up just once. The method was immunoSEQ multiplex PCR; TCRdb's version includes in-frame clones alone and lacks a portion of them. The data contain approximately 2,000,000 clones, less than 95% of them seen just once; the ten biggest clones take up around 0.38%. V usage is TRBV28 and J usage is TRBJ2-2; TRBD2 matches at 8 bases. The sample consisted of naive CD4+ T cells from PBMCs. The subset here: CD45RA+ positively selected. The sequence came from a man between 18 and 35 years old in good health. Some clones in this sample may be carry-over from other donors' samples. The DNA for the CDR3 is TGTGCCAGCAGACAGGGCATACTAGCGGCGAACACCGGGGAGCTGTTTTTT. This gives the protein CASRQGILAANTGELFF.